The 32 T cell receptor beta chains below all came from one sample that was sequenced in a study of cytomegalovirus exposure and HLA in healthy donors. Only in-frame clones appear in the TCRdb table, and some are missing; sequencing was by immunoSEQ multiplex PCR. This sample yields about 180,000 clones, of which about 85% are seen a single time; 16% belongs to the top ten. What was sequenced was PBMCs. The source of these receptors is a man aged 18 to 30 in good health and CMV-seropositive.

This clone came up once. The chain combines TRBV27 with TRBJ1-1; D call uncertain. V lost 2 bases to trimming and J lost 1 base, with 11 bases between them. CDR1 is MNHEY and CDR2 is SMNVEV in the germline V gene (reference sequence). The length of the CDR3 is 15 residues. CDR3 nucleotide sequence: TGTGCCAGCAGTTTAGGCATCGCAGAGAACACTGAAGCTTTCTTT. As protein: CASSLGIAENTEAFF.

The chain carries TRBV27 and TRBJ2-7, with D perhaps TRBD2 (6 bases). V lost 0 bases to trimming and J lost 1 base, with 10 bases between them. Germline V gene data show CDR1 as MNHEY and CDR2 as SMNVEV (reference sequence). The CDR3 has 15 residues. The CDR3 coding sequence is TGTGCCAGCAGTTTATCGATGGGGGGATCCTACGAGCAGTACTTC. Protein sequence: CASSLSMGGSYEQYF.

For the CDR3, the DNA is TGTGCCAGCACCTCTAGCGGGGGGGCAGGGGAGCAGTTCTTC. Its translation: CASTSSGGAGEQFF. This chain uses TRBV11-3 with TRBJ2-1; 12 nucleotides align to TRBD2. CDR3 length: 14 residues. The V and J ends lost 7 bases and 10 bases, in that order; junction bases with no gene match: 8. In germline, CDR1 is SGHNT, CDR2 YENEEA.

The chain has TRBV20-1 and TRBJ2-1; a possible D gene is TRBD1 (6 bases). The germline CDR1 and CDR2 sequences are DFQATT and SNEGSKA (reference sequence). The CDR3 consists of 10 residues. Trimming cost V 4 bases and J 12 bases, with 10 bases left between them. CDR3 nucleotide sequence: TGCAGTGCTACCGGACAGACGCAGTTCTTC. Translation: CSATGQTQFF.

The chain has TRBV30 and TRBJ2-4; the D gene is possibly TRBD2 (7 bases). This CDR3 has 12 residues. Trimming cost V 2 bases and J 8 bases, with 10 bases left between them. The germline gives CDR1 GTSNPN, CDR2 SVGIG (reference sequence). The CDR3 region is CAWSQGGDIQYF. Written as DNA, the CDR3 is TGTGCCTGGAGTCAAGGGGGGGACATTCAGTACTTC. Drawing the rest from reference TRBV30 and TRBJ2-4, the complete variable domain is SQTIHQWPATLVQPVGSPLSLECTVEGTSNPNLYWYRQAAGRGLQLLFYSVGIGQISSEVPQNLSASRPQDRQFILSSKKLLLSDSGFYLCAWSQGGDIQYFGAGTRLSVL.

This clone was seen a handful of times. The V gene is TRBV2, the J gene TRBJ1-6; 9 bases are a match to TRBD1. With 6 bases clipped from V and 7 bases from J, the junction kept 4 bases outside the gene matches. The CDR3 totals 14 residues. CDR1 SNHLY and CDR2 FYNNEI come from the germline V gene. CDR3: CASSGTGLNSPLHF. The CDR3 DNA follows: TGTGCCAGCAGCGGGACAGGGCTCAATTCACCCCTCCACTTT.

Comment on this clone: The junction departs from germline at one end; a sequencing error may be responsible. V gene TRBV28 combines with J gene TRBJ2-7, with D possibly being TRBD1 (6 bases). The CDR3 totals 15 residues. Looked up from germline, CDR1 is MDHEN and CDR2 is SYDVKM. In DNA form, the CDR3 reads TGTGCCAGCAGTTTATTTACAGGGATCTCCTCCGAGCAGTACTTC. Its protein product is CASSLFTGISSEQYF.

This rearrangement joins TRBV27 to TRBJ2-7; 9 nucleotides match TRBD2. The germline gives CDR1 MNHEY, CDR2 SMNVEV (reference sequence). V trimming: 5 bases; J trimming: 0 bases; junction bases outside the gene matches: 8. The CDR3 length is 16 residues. The CDR3 DNA reads as TGTGCCAGCAGTCGTTTCGGCGGGAGGGCCTCCTACGAGCAGTACTTC. This translates into CASSRFGGRASYEQYF.

This chain joins TRBV11-3 and TRBJ2-1; 8 nucleotides match TRBD1. The trim removed 6 bases at V and 9 bases at J, leaving 1 base unmatched. Germline CDR1 is SGHNT and CDR2 is YENEEA. The CDR3 is made up of 11 amino acids. CDR3 coding DNA: TGTGCCAGCAGTACAGGGGGTGAGCAGTTCTTC. Translating it yields CASSTGGEQFF. Filled out from reference TRBV11-3 and TRBJ2-1, the complete variable domain reads EAGVVQSPRYKIIEKKQPVAFWCNPISGHNTLYWYLQNLGQGPELLIRYENEEAVDDSQLPKDRFSAERLKGVDSTLKIQPAELGDSAVYLCASSTGGEQFFGPGTRLTVL.

This chain joins TRBV5-6 and TRBJ1-2; D is undetermined. The CDR3 is made up of 14 amino acids. Between the trimmed V and J ends, which lost 0 bases and 4 bases, there was a span of 10 bases. Germline assignment: CDR1 SGHDT and CDR2 YYEEEE. The CDR3 region is CASSLGVSSYGYTF. CDR3 DNA: TGTGCCAGCAGCTTGGGGGTCTCTAGCTATGGCTACACCTTC.

The V and J genes are TRBV15 and TRBJ1-2, with D unresolved. The CDR3 is 13 amino acids. In germline, CDR1 is LNHNV, CDR2 YYDKDF (reference sequence). Trimming left V 0 bases short and J 8 bases short, with 10 bases between. The CDR3 loop reads CATSRDGIRGYTF. The CDR3 DNA reads TGTGCCACCAGCAGAGACGGTATCCGCGGCTACACCTTC.

For the CDR3, the DNA is TGTGCCAGCAGCCCGAGTCGGGGGGCGGCCTACAATGAGCAGTTCTTC. Amino acids: CASSPSRGAAYNEQFF. V is TRBV11-2 and J is TRBJ2-1; a weak D match, TRBD2 (7 bases). The germline V gene has CDR1 SGHAT and CDR2 FQNNGV. The CDR3 is 16 residues long. Trimming stripped 5 bases from V and 2 bases from J, with 16 bases between.

The chain couples TRBV5-1 to TRBJ1-1; D gene ambiguous. Trimming left V 0 bases short and J 1 base short, with 7 bases between. The CDR3 contains 14 residues. CDR1 and CDR2 from the germline V gene are SGHRS and YFSETQ. CDR3 sequence: CASSLAGTNTEAFF. The CDR3 region has the DNA TGCGCCAGCAGCTTGGCCGGTACGAACACTGAAGCTTTCTTT.

The chain employs TRBV5-4 and TRBJ1-1, with 9 bases that match TRBD1. Germline CDR1 SGHNT, CDR2 YYREEE (reference sequence). The CDR3 spans 16 residues. V was pared by 4 bases and J by 4 bases, with 11 bases of the junction left unmatched. The CDR3 region is CASSGPGQGVATEAFF. The CDR3 region has the DNA TGTGCCAGCAGCGGTCCGGGACAGGGTGTCGCCACTGAAGCTTTCTTT.

V and J are TRBV9 and TRBJ2-1; 12 nucleotides agree with TRBD1. Germline CDR1 SGDLS, CDR2 YYNGEE. The CDR3 runs 16 residues. With V trimmed by 2 bases and J by 7 bases, 7 bases remained unmatched. The CDR3 loop is CASSVGQGAKENEQFF. CDR3 nucleotides: TGTGCCAGCAGCGTGGGACAGGGGGCTAAAGAAAATGAGCAGTTCTTC.

The chain is built from TRBV7-7 and TRBJ2-2; no definite D call. The CDR3 is 13 amino acids. Germline V lookup: CDR1 SSHAT, CDR2 FNYEAQ (reference sequence). Trimming stripped 0 bases from V and 5 bases from J, with 4 bases between. As DNA, the CDR3 is TGTGCCAGCAGCTTAGCCGGGACCGGGGAGCTGTTTTTT. Translated, it gives CASSLAGTGELFF.

In this sample, this clone turned up once. The genes are TRBV29-1 and TRBJ2-3; 11 bases align to TRBD1. J was trimmed by 4 bases and V by 6 bases; bases with no gene match: 6. The CDR3 runs to 14 residues. Germline CDR1 is SQVTM and CDR2 is ANQGSEA. CDR3 residues: CSVGTGGGPDTQYF. CDR3 in DNA: TGCAGCGTAGGGACAGGGGGTGGCCCAGATACGCAGTATTTT.

Note on this clone: Relative to the germline gene, one junction end is altered; a read error may explain this. The chain joins TRBV7-7 to TRBJ2-2; maybe TRBD2 (5 bases). CDR1 is SSHAT and CDR2 is FNYEAQ in the germline V gene (reference sequence). The CDR3 is 16 amino acids. The CDR3 loop is CASSPGGLQRPGELFF. The CDR3 DNA follows: TGTGCTAGCAGTCCCGGTGGACTCCAACGACCCGGGGAGCTGTTTTTT. Drawing the rest from reference TRBV7-7 and TRBJ2-2, the complete variable domain is GAGVSQSPRYKVTKRGQDVTLRCDPISSHATLYWYQQALGQGPEFLTYFNYEAQPDKSGLPSDRFSAERPEGSISTLTIQRTEQRDSAMYRCASSPGGLQRPGELFFGEGSRLTVL.

The chain has TRBV7-9 and TRBJ2-1; 11 nucleotides align to TRBD2. This CDR3 has 16 amino acids. The ends lost 3 bases at V and 4 bases at J; junction bases unmatched: 5. Germline CDR1 is SEHNR and CDR2 is FQNEAQ (reference sequence). CDR3 DNA sequence: TGTGCCAGCAGCTTCAGGACTAGCGGGCGGTACAATGAGCAGTTCTTC. Protein product: CASSFRTSGRYNEQFF. The full variable domain, in which reference TRBV7-9 and TRBJ2-1 provide the parts outside the CDR3, is DTGVSQNPRHKITKRGQNVTFRCDPISEHNRLYWYRQTLGQGPEFLTYFQNEAQLEKSRLLSDRFSAERPKGSFSTLEIQRTEQGDSAMYLCASSFRTSGRYNEQFFGPGTRLTVL.

To note about this clone: In the same sample, other DNA sequences code for this CDR3. J is TRBJ2-1 and V is TRBV19, with 15 nucleotides matching TRBD2. This CDR3 has 14 amino acids. Looked up from germline, CDR1 is LNHDA and CDR2 is SQIVND (reference sequence). Losses at the gene ends were 4 bases for V and 9 bases for J; bases not matched to a gene: 1. The CDR3 nucleotides read TGTGCCAGTAGTACGGGACTAGCGGGGGGTGAGCAGTTCTTC. This sequence encodes CASSTGLAGGEQFF.

The J gene is TRBJ2-7, the V gene TRBV5-4; 9 nucleotides agree with TRBD2. This CDR3 contains 16 residues. Germline-derived CDR1 and CDR2 are SGHNT and YYREEE (reference sequence). Trimming cost V 2 bases and J 5 bases; bases outside gene matches: 11. The CDR3 is CASSLSLAGGPHEQYF. In DNA, the CDR3 is TGTGCCAGCAGCTTAAGTCTGGCGGGGGGGCCCCACGAGCAGTACTTC.

The chain combines TRBV6-1 with TRBJ2-5; D might be TRBD2 (5 bases). The germline V gene encodes CDR1 MNHNS and CDR2 SASEGT. V lost 1 base to trimming and J lost 0 bases, with 12 bases between them. The CDR3 extends over 16 amino acids. The CDR3 DNA reads as TGTGCCAGCAGTGAAGAGGAGGATATCTACCAAGAGACCCAGTACTTC. This translates into CASSEEEDIYQETQYF.

This clone was seen only once. This chain uses TRBV30 with TRBJ1-3; 7 bases are shared with TRBD1. Germline trimming cut 1 base from V and 1 base from J; bases unmatched to any gene: 10. The length of the CDR3 is 17 residues. CDR1 is GTSNPN and CDR2 is SVGIG in the germline V gene (reference sequence). This CDR3 is CAWSDFPSGGSGNTIYF. The CDR3 DNA is TGTGCCTGGAGTGACTTCCCTTCAGGGGGATCTGGAAACACCATATATTTT.

This chain uses TRBV28 with TRBJ1-2, with 9 positions matching TRBD1. CDR1 and CDR2 (germline): MDHEN, SYDVKM. V trimming: 8 bases; J trimming: 4 bases; junction bases outside the gene matches: 5. This CDR3 spans 13 amino acids. The CDR3 region is CASGPTGGYGYTF. The CDR3 region has the DNA TGTGCCAGCGGCCCGACAGGGGGCTATGGCTACACCTTC.

This rearrangement joins TRBV28 to TRBJ1-1; D not resolved. Trimming took off 4 bases at V and 11 bases at J, with 14 bases between the two ends. CDR1 and CDR2 from the germline V gene are MDHEN and SYDVKM. The CDR3 has 12 amino acids. CDR3 protein: CASSSGVLNAFF. Written as DNA, the CDR3 is TGTGCCAGCAGTTCGGGAGTTCTAAACGCTTTCTTT.

V gene TRBV7-3 combines with J gene TRBJ2-1; D remains ambiguous. Trimming pared 5 bases from V and 0 bases from J, leaving 8 bases between. The CDR3 is 14 residues long. Per the germline V gene, CDR1 is SGHTA and CDR2 is FQGTGA. The CDR3 loop is CASSQVHSYNEQFF. The CDR3 nucleotides are TGTGCCAGCAGCCAGGTTCACTCCTACAATGAGCAGTTCTTC. The variable domain in full, with the rest retrieved from reference TRBV7-3 and TRBJ2-1, is GAGVSQTPSNKVTEKGKYVELRCDPISGHTALYWYRQSLGQGPEFLIYFQGTGAADDSGLPNDRFFAVRPEGSVSTLKIQRTERGDSAVYLCASSQVHSYNEQFFGPGTRLTVL.

The gene calls are TRBV6-1 and TRBJ2-5, with a weak D call TRBD1 (5 bases). The germline V and J ends were trimmed by 7 bases and 1 base, with 7 bases remaining between them. The CDR3 contains 12 residues. Germline values: CDR1 MNHNS, CDR2 SASEGT. CDR3 coding DNA: TGTGCCAGCATCAGGGCCCAAGAGACCCAGTACTTC. Amino acid sequence: CASIRAQETQYF.

The chain couples TRBV6-1 to TRBJ1-3; possibly TRBD1 for D (5 bases). The CDR3 is made up of 18 amino acids. Between the trimmed V and J ends, which lost 2 bases and 2 bases, there was a span of 19 bases. Germline-derived CDR1 and CDR2 are MNHNS and SASEGT. The CDR3 DNA sequence: TGTGCCAGCAGTGAATATGTTCGTTTGGGGCGCACTGGAAACACCATATATTTT. Protein sequence: CASSEYVRLGRTGNTIYF.

The chain recombines TRBV5-1 with TRBJ2-2; 7 bases are shared with TRBD1. CDR1 and CDR2 from the germline V gene are SGHRS and YFSETQ. V shed 1 base and J 3 bases; nucleotides not matched to a gene: 3. The CDR3 consists of 15 residues. The CDR3, as DNA: TGCGCCAGCAGCTTGTTCCAGGGGGACACCGGGGAGCTGTTTTTT. Translating gives CASSLFQGDTGELFF.

This clone was observed once. The chain employs TRBV27 and TRBJ2-7; 12 bases map to TRBD1. Germline lookup yields CDR1 MNHEY and CDR2 SMNVEV (reference sequence). Unmatched junction bases numbered 13, after V lost 4 bases and J lost 9 bases. CDR3 length: 16 residues. The CDR3 spells CASSYLPGTGGGGQYF. The DNA for the CDR3 is TGTGCCAGCAGTTACCTCCCCGGGACAGGGGGCGGAGGGCAGTACTTC.

The chain couples TRBV9 to TRBJ2-1; D is perhaps TRBD2 (7 bases). Trimming took 0 bases from V and 2 from J, leaving 9 bases between them. CDR1 is SGDLS and CDR2 is YYNGEE in the germline V gene. This CDR3 is built from 15 residues. DNA for the CDR3: TGTGCCAGCAGCGTAGGAGGGGGGGCCTACAATGAGCAGTTCTTC. Amino acid sequence: CASSVGGGAYNEQFF.

J is TRBJ1-3 and V is TRBV6-6; D perhaps matches TRBD1 (6 bases). V was shortened by 6 bases and J by 4 bases, with 16 bases between the two germline ends. This CDR3 has 15 residues. CDR1 is MNHNY and CDR2 is SVGAGI in the germline V gene (reference sequence). The CDR3 sequence is CASREGGARGNTIYF. CDR3 DNA: TGTGCCAGCAGAGAGGGGGGGGCAAGGGGAAACACCATATATTTT.